These 9 T cell receptor beta chains share one sample of origin, sequenced in a study of shared clonotypes between healthy human individuals. Sequenced by immunoSEQ multiplex PCR; TCRdb stores in-frame clones only, minus some. Of over 1.5 million clones listed, approximately 98% are singletons. Specimen: naive CD4+ T cells sorted from blood. The subset denotes: CD45RA+ positively selected. The receptors stem from a man younger than 40 in good health.

The genes are TRBV4-3 and TRBJ2-7; D is ambiguous. This CDR3 is 13 amino acids long. Trimming took off 0 bases at V and 2 bases at J, with 5 bases between the two ends. Germline-derived CDR1 and CDR2 are LGHNA and YSLEER. CDR3 loop: CASSQDRPYEQYF. The CDR3 DNA sequence: TGCGCCAGCAGCCAAGATCGGCCCTACGAGCAGTACTTC.

V gene TRBV5-1 combines with J gene TRBJ2-7, with D uncertain. The CDR3 spans 13 residues. Germline CDR1 and CDR2: SGHRS and YFSETQ. V lost 1 base and J lost 2, with 7 bases in between. The CDR3 nucleotides are TGCGCCAGCAGCTTGCGTCCGACCTACGAGCAGTACTTC. The encoded protein is CASSLRPTYEQYF.

This sequence joins TRBV10-3 and TRBJ2-1, with 12 bases lining up with TRBD1. Germline CDR1 ENHRY, CDR2 SYGVKD. After removal of 7 bases from V and 0 bases from J, the junction contained 13 bases not matched to a gene. This CDR3 is built from 19 residues. The CDR3 DNA reads TGTGCCATCAAATCCACCGGGACAGGGGGCCTAAGCTCCTACAATGAGCAGTTCTTC. Translating gives CAIKSTGTGGLSSYNEQFF.

This chain connects TRBV19 to TRBJ2-7, with D perhaps being TRBD1 or TRBD2 (6 bases each). V lost 6 bases and J 1 base, leaving 16 bases between the germline ends. The CDR3 covers 15 residues. Germline CDR1 reads LNHDA; CDR2 reads SQIVND (reference sequence). CDR3 bases: TGTGCCAGTAGCACCGGAGGGGGGAAATCCTACGAGCAGTACTTC. It translates to CASSTGGGKSYEQYF.

The chain is built from TRBV11-3 and TRBJ1-1; D not certain. CDR1 is SGHNT, CDR2 YENEEA, per germline. The CDR3 extends over 15 amino acids. Deletions cut 4 bases from V and 0 bases from J, with 12 bases between. CDR3 sequence reads: CASSSGLRMNTEAFF. The CDR3 DNA is TGTGCCAGCAGCTCAGGCCTCCGGATGAACACTGAAGCTTTCTTT.

The chain couples TRBV18 to TRBJ2-1; D is undetermined. This CDR3 has 16 residues. The germline V and J ends were trimmed by 3 bases and 0 bases, with 12 bases remaining between them. Germline CDR1 and CDR2: KGHSH and LQKENI. The CDR3 nucleotides read TGTGCCAGCTCACCCCGCGGCAGAAGCTCCTACAATGAGCAGTTCTTC. It encodes CASSPRGRSSYNEQFF.

V and J are TRBV6-1 and TRBJ2-7; TRBD1 might be the D (6 bases). CDR1 and CDR2 from the germline V gene are MNHNS and SASEGT. V was shortened by 4 bases and J by 2 bases, with 9 bases between the two germline ends. The CDR3 consists of 13 residues. The CDR3 coding sequence is TGTGCCAGCAGTGCCAGGGGAACCTACGAGCAGTACTTC. Amino acid sequence: CASSARGTYEQYF.

As to this clone: This sample also contains other DNA sequences that code for the same CDR3. V is TRBV7-2 and J is TRBJ2-7, with D possibly TRBD1 on 5 matching bases. This CDR3 spans 13 amino acids. Looked up from germline, CDR1 is SGHTA and CDR2 is FQGNSA. V lost 3 bases and J lost 4, with 10 bases in between. The chain's CDR3 is CASSLGLDYEQYF. DNA for the CDR3: TGTGCCAGCAGCTTGGGGCTAGATTACGAGCAGTACTTC.

V and J are TRBV29-1 and TRBJ2-1, with 9 bases identical to TRBD2. The CDR3 sequence is 14 residues long. Germline trimming cut 3 bases from V and 7 bases from J; bases unmatched to any gene: 7. CDR1 is SQVTM and CDR2 is ANQGSEA in the germline V gene. In DNA, the CDR3 is TGCAGCGTTGATGCGGGAGGGTTTAAGAATGAGCAGTTCTTC. Protein: CSVDAGGFKNEQFF.